These 17 T cell receptor beta chains were sequenced from one sample in a study of shared clonotypes between healthy human individuals. Produced via immunoSEQ multiplex PCR; TCRdb's table is partial and in-frame only. There are about 2 million clones in the sample; approximately 94% occur only once, and 0.85% to 1.3% lies in the top ten. As defined, naive CD8 cells were CD45RO-negative and positively selected for CCR7, with terminally differentiated effector memory CD45RA+ cells excluded. The material sequenced was naive CD8+ T cells sorted from blood. The receptors were sampled from a man between 18 and 35 years old in good health.

This clone was seen just once. The rearrangement links TRBV15 to TRBJ2-1, with TRBD2 matching 7 bases. V lost 5 bases to trimming and J lost 4 bases; unmatched junction nucleotides: 11. Germline CDR1 is LNHNV and CDR2 is YYDKDF (reference sequence). The CDR3 spans 16 residues. The CDR3 DNA follows: TGTGCCACCAGCTCCCTAGCCGGGACTATATACAATGAGCAGTTCTTC. It yields the protein CATSSLAGTIYNEQFF.

The chain carries TRBV6-5 and TRBJ2-1; weak D call: TRBD1 (5 bases). V was shortened by 6 bases and J by 0 bases, with 12 bases between the two germline ends. Germline V gene lookup returns CDR1 MNHEY and CDR2 SVGAGI. This CDR3 has 15 amino acids. CDR3 residues: CASSRVTVSYNEQFF. The CDR3 bases are TGTGCCAGCAGCCGCGTGACAGTCTCCTACAATGAGCAGTTCTTC.

V usage is TRBV19 and J usage is TRBJ1-1; a weak D match, TRBD1 (5 bases). V dropped 8 bases and J dropped 0 bases, with 16 bases sitting between them. The CDR3 is 15 amino acids. Looked up from germline, CDR1 is LNHDA and CDR2 is SQIVND (reference sequence). CDR3 DNA sequence: TGTGCCAGTCGAACCCCGGGGCCAATGAACACTGAAGCTTTCTTT. It yields the protein CASRTPGPMNTEAFF. Together with reference TRBV19 and TRBJ1-1, the CDR3 gives the full variable domain: DGGITQSPKYLFRKEGQNVTLSCEQNLNHDAMYWYRQDPGQGLRLIYYSQIVNDFQKGDIAEGYSVSREKKESFPLTVTSAQKNPTAFYLCASRTPGPMNTEAFFGQGTRLTVV.

As to this clone: The CDR3 ends on some other residue instead of the conserved phenylalanine or tryptophan, so this is likely a read error. It is unclear where the CDR3 begins or ends on the DNA, so no DNA is shown, and the CDR3 is as TCRdb lists it. The rearrangement joins TRBV14 to TRBJ1-5; the table gives TRBD1 as D, unverified against the DNA. The length of the CDR3 is 10 amino acids, counting both ends. Germline V CDR1 and CDR2: SGHDN, FVKESK. The CDR3: CASRAGQGAR.

The chain recombines TRBV27 with TRBJ2-7; D perhaps matches TRBD1 (8 bases). CDR3 size: 14 residues. Trimming removed 8 bases at V and 4 bases at J, with 18 bases between. CDR1 MNHEY and CDR2 SMNVEV come from the germline V gene (reference sequence). The CDR3 is CASPAGQEGYEQYF. The CDR3 nucleotides are TGTGCCAGCCCAGCGGGACAGGAGGGATACGAGCAGTACTTC.

V and J are TRBV10-3 and TRBJ1-1, with D hard to call. The V gene lost 3 bases and the J gene lost 5 bases, with 13 bases spanning the gap. This CDR3 contains 14 residues. CDR1 and CDR2 from the germline V gene are ENHRY and SYGVKD. The CDR3 is CAISDDPRGTEAFF. Here the CDR3 DNA reads TGTGCCATCAGTGATGACCCCCGCGGGACTGAAGCTTTCTTT.

The gene calls are TRBV19 and TRBJ2-2; no definite D call. V lost 6 bases and J 3 bases, leaving 14 bases between the germline ends. This CDR3 spans 15 amino acids. Per the germline V gene, CDR1 is LNHDA and CDR2 is SQIVND (reference sequence). CDR3 nucleotides: TGTGCCAGTAGCTCCCTTGCAAGGGACACCGGGGAGCTGTTTTTT. It is translated as CASSSLARDTGELFF.

This chain uses TRBV30 with TRBJ1-2; the match to TRBD1 covers 9 bases. J was trimmed by 8 bases and V by 7 bases; bases with no gene match: 11. The CDR3 has 13 residues. CDR1 is GTSNPN and CDR2 is SVGIG in the germline V gene (reference sequence). This CDR3 reads CAYQSGTGMGYTF. CDR3 coding DNA: TGTGCCTATCAATCTGGGACAGGGATGGGCTACACCTTC.

The V and J genes are TRBV5-8 and TRBJ1-4; 10 nucleotides agree with TRBD1. CDR3 length: 14 residues. Losses at the gene ends were 4 bases for V and 7 bases for J; bases not matched to a gene: 4. CDR1 and CDR2 (germline): SGHTS, YDEGEE. CDR3 sequence reads: CASSPGTGVEKLFF. CDR3 sequence (DNA): TGTGCCAGCAGCCCCGGGACAGGGGTTGAAAAACTGTTTTTT.

This sequence joins TRBV6-5 and TRBJ2-7; D call uncertain. The V gene's germline CDR1 is MNHEY and CDR2 SVGAGI. V dropped 10 bases and J dropped 0 bases, with 16 bases sitting between them. The CDR3 is 14 amino acids. In DNA, the CDR3 is TGTGCCACCACATCGTTTGGGGACTCCTACGAGCAGTACTTC. Residues: CATTSFGDSYEQYF.

This chain connects TRBV19 to TRBJ2-7; D unclear. The CDR3 spans 15 residues. Looked up from germline, CDR1 is LNHDA and CDR2 is SQIVND (reference sequence). V shed 1 base and J shed 5 bases, with 15 bases lying between them. The CDR3 DNA is TGTGCCAGTAGTATAGGGGAAAACGGAAGACACGAGCAGTACTTC. This sequence encodes CASSIGENGRHEQYF. Combining the CDR3 with reference TRBV19 and TRBJ2-7 gives the whole variable domain DGGITQSPKYLFRKEGQNVTLSCEQNLNHDAMYWYRQDPGQGLRLIYYSQIVNDFQKGDIAEGYSVSREKKESFPLTVTSAQKNPTAFYLCASSIGENGRHEQYFGPGTRLTVT.

V is TRBV7-9 and J is TRBJ1-1, with D hard to call. V was clipped by 0 bases and J by 2 bases, with 10 bases between them. Looked up from germline, CDR1 is SEHNR and CDR2 is FQNEAQ (reference sequence). The CDR3 covers 15 residues. CDR3 DNA sequence: TGTGCCAGCAGCTTAGCGGGGATGACAAACACTGAAGCTTTCTTT. It translates to CASSLAGMTNTEAFF.

The chain links TRBV5-4 to TRBJ2-2, with a weak D call TRBD1 (5 bases). CDR1 is SGHNT and CDR2 is YYREEE in the germline V gene (reference sequence). The germline V and J ends were trimmed by 2 bases and 8 bases, with 10 bases remaining between them. The CDR3 runs 13 residues. CDR3 sequence: CASSLGQGGELFF. The DNA of the CDR3 is TGTGCCAGCAGCTTAGGCCAGGGAGGGGAGCTGTTTTTT.

CDR3: CASSYKPDAYNEQFF. The CDR3 DNA sequence: TGCGCCAGCAGCTACAAGCCAGACGCCTACAATGAGCAGTTCTTC. The gene calls are TRBV10-2 and TRBJ2-1; D gene uncertain. V was shortened by 6 bases and J by 2 bases, with 14 bases between the two germline ends. Germline V gives CDR1 WSHSY, CDR2 SAAADI. The CDR3 contains 15 residues.

This chain connects TRBV5-6 to TRBJ2-1, with 8 bases identical to TRBD2. V trimming: 5 bases; J trimming: 0 bases; junction bases outside the gene matches: 4. The germline V gene has CDR1 SGHDT and CDR2 YYEEEE. The CDR3 runs 15 residues. The CDR3 nucleotides read TGTGCCAGCAGAAGCGGGGGCCACTCCTACAATGAGCAGTTCTTC. It yields the protein CASRSGGHSYNEQFF.

This chain uses TRBV30 with TRBJ1-4; D is unclear. V was trimmed by 2 bases and J by 5 bases, leaving 9 bases between them. Germline CDR1 reads GTSNPN; CDR2 reads SVGIG (reference sequence). The CDR3 extends over 13 amino acids. CDR3 protein: CAWSFHTNEKLFF. In nucleotides, the CDR3 is TGTGCCTGGAGTTTTCATACGAATGAAAAACTGTTTTTT.

The V gene is TRBV7-9, the J gene TRBJ1-2; 7 bases line up with TRBD1. Germline values: CDR1 SEHNR, CDR2 FQNEAQ (reference sequence). Trimming removed 3 bases from V and 6 bases from J; junction bases left unmatched: 22. The CDR3 covers 19 residues. This CDR3 is CASSFLPLKAGGRSDGYTF. CDR3 in DNA: TGTGCCAGCAGCTTTTTACCCCTTAAAGCAGGGGGGAGGTCGGATGGCTACACCTTC.